The sequence of this TCR beta chain was determined in a study of patients and donors after allogeneic stem cell transplantation (TCRdb year 2020). Between the V and J ends, shortened by 6 bases and 5 bases respectively, the junction contains 21 bases. There are 17 amino acids in the CDR3, from cysteine to phenylalanine inclusive. The CDR3 DNA has 51 bases and is translated from base 1. Reading the germline V gene gives CDR1 SGDLS and CDR2 YYNGEE. Library preparation used RT-PCR. TCRdb names NextSeq 550 as the instrument used. Starting from the raw public reads, TCRdb applied fastp trimming at Q25, assembled clones with MiXCR and retained in-frame beta chains. Each entry is one CDR3 protein sequence, shown with its most common DNA and genes. This sample comprises about 210,000 distinct CDR3 sequences, around two fifths of them detected only once. The ten most abundant clones make up about 9.9% of the sample.

This clonotype appeared a few times. Its recognized antigen is unknown. Base qualities are not recorded, but no much larger clone differs from it by a single base. Recombination connected TRBV9 to TRBJ1-6; 6 matching bases give a weak D call of TRBD1. This receptor was obtained from a human donor who was either an allogeneic HSCT recipient or a stem cell or donor lymphocyte infusion donor (not recorded which). It is not recorded whose cells these are; they may come from a transplant donor. Sequenced input: blood, either unsorted or a sorted T cell fraction (not recorded which). The DNA sequence is as follows: TGTGCCAGCACCCGTAGCATCTTCAGGGGCGATAATTCACCCCTCCACTTT. It is translated as CASTRSIFRGDNSPLHF.